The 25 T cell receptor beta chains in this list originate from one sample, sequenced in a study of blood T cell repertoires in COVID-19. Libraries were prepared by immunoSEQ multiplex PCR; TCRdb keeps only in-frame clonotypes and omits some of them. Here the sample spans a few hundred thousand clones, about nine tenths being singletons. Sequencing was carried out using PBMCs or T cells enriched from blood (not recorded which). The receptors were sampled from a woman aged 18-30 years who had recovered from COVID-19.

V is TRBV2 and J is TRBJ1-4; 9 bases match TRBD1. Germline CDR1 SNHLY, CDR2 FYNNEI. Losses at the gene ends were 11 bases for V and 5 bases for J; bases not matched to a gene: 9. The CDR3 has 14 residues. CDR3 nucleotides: TGTGCCCACTCAAAGACAGGGGGGAATGAAAAACTGTTTTTT. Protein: CAHSKTGGNEKLFF.

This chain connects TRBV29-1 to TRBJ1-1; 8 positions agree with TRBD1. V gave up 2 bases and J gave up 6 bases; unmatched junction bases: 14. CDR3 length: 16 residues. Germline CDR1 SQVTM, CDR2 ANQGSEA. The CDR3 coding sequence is TGCAGCGTTGAAACGGTAGCGCGGCAGGGGGCGTCTGAAGCTTTCTTT. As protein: CSVETVARQGASEAFF. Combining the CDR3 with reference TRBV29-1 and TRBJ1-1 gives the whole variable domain SAVISQKPSRDICQRGTSLTIQCQVDSQVTMMFWYRQQPGQSLTLIATANQGSEATYESGFVIDKFPISRPNLTFSTLTVSNMSPEDSSIYLCSVETVARQGASEAFFGQGTRLTVV.

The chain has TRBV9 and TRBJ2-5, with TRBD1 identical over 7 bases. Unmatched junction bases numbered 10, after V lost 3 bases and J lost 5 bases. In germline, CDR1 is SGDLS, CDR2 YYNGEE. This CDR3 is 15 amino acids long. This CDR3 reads CASSDSGTEGETQYF. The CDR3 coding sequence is TGTGCCAGCAGCGATTCCGGGACAGAAGGCGAGACCCAGTACTTC.

The CDR3 DNA reads TGTGCCAGCAGTGAAAGGACTGGGCTCTATGGCTACACCTTC. Protein product: CASSERTGLYGYTF. The chain carries TRBV2 and TRBJ1-2; no clear D. CDR1 and CDR2 from the germline V gene are SNHLY and FYNNEI. The CDR3 consists of 14 residues. The V gene lost 2 bases and the J gene lost 4 bases, with 11 bases spanning the gap.

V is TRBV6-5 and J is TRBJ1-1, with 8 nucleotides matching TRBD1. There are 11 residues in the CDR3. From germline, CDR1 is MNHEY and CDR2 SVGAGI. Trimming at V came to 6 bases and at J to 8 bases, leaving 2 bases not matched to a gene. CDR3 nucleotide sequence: TGTGCCAGCAGCAGGGGGCGAGAAGCTTTCTTT. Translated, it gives CASSRGREAFF.

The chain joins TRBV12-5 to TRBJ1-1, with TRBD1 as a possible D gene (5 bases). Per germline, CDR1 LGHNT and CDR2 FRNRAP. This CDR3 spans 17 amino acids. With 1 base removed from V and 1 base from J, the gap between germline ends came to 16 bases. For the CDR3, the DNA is TGTGCTAGTGGTTTGGGACTGGGGGGGAAGAGGAACACTGAAGCTTTCTTT. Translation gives CASGLGLGGKRNTEAFF.

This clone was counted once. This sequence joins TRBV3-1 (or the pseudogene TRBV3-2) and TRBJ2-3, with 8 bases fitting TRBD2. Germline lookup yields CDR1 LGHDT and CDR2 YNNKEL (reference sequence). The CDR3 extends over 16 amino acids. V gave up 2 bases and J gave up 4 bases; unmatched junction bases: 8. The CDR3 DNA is TGTGCCAGCAGCCAAAGAAGTCGGGGGGGGCCAGATACGCAGTATTTT. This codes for CASSQRSRGGPDTQYF.

CDR3 residues: CASSLSYGGSETQYF. The CDR3, as DNA: TGTGCCAGCAGTCTGAGTTATGGCGGGAGCGAGACCCAGTACTTC. The genes are TRBV27 and TRBJ2-5; 7 bases match TRBD2. The CDR3 extends over 15 amino acids. Germline V gene lookup returns CDR1 MNHEY and CDR2 SMNVEV (reference sequence). The junction had 11 bases not matched to a gene; V was cut back by 5 bases and J by 5 bases.

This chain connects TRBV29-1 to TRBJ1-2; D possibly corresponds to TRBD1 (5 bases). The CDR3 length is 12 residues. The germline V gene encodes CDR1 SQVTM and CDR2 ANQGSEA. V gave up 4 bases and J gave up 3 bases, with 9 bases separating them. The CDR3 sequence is CSVVRDDYGYTF. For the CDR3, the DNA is TGCAGCGTTGTCAGGGATGACTATGGCTACACCTTC.

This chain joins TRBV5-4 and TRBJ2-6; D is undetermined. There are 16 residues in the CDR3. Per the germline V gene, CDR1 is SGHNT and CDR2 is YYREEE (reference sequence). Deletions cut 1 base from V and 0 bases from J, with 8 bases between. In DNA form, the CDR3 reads TGTGCCAGCAGCTTGAAACGTAGCTCTGGGGCCAACGTCCTGACTTTC. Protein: CASSLKRSSGANVLTF.

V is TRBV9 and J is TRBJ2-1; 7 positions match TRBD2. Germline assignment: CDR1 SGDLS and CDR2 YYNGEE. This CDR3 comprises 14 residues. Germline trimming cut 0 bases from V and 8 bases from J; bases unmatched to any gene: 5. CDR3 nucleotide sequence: TGTGCCAGCAGCGTAGTGGATAGCGGGTATGAGCAGTTCTTC. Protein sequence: CASSVVDSGYEQFF.

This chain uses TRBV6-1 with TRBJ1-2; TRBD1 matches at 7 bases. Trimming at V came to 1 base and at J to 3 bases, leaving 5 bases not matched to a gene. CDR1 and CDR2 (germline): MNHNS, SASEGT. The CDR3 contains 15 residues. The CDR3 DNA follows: TGTGCCAGCAGTGAAGGACAGGGTTCCTACTATGGCTACACCTTC. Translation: CASSEGQGSYYGYTF.

The DNA of the CDR3 is TGTGCCAGCAGCTCCCACGGGGGTCGAGCCTACAATGAGCAGTTCTTC. This sequence encodes CASSSHGGRAYNEQFF. V is TRBV7-9 and J is TRBJ2-1; a weak D match, TRBD2 (6 bases). The ends were cut back, 4 bases at V and 2 bases at J, with 15 bases in the middle. The CDR3 totals 16 residues. Germline CDR1 is SEHNR and CDR2 is FQNEAQ (reference sequence).

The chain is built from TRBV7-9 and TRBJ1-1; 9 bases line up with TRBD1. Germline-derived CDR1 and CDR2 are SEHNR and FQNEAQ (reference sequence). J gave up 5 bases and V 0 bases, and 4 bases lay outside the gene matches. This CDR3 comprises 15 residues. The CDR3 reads CASSLAQGAGTEAFF. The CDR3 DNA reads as TGTGCCAGCAGCTTAGCACAGGGGGCAGGAACTGAAGCTTTCTTT.

The DNA of the CDR3 is TGTGCCAGCAGCTTAATGTCGAATTCACCCCTCCACTTT. As protein: CASSLMSNSPLHF. The chain is built from TRBV7-3 and TRBJ1-6; D is unresolved. The CDR3 is 13 residues long. V lost 1 base, J lost 7 bases, and 5 bases lay in between. Germline V lookup: CDR1 SGHTA, CDR2 FQGTGA.

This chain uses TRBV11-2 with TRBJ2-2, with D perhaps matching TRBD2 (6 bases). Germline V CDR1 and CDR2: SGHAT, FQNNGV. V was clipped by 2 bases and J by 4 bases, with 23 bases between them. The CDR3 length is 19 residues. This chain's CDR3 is CASSLHPPGAGPSTGELFF. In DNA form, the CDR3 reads TGTGCCAGCAGCTTACATCCCCCAGGTGCGGGACCTAGCACCGGGGAGCTGTTTTTT.

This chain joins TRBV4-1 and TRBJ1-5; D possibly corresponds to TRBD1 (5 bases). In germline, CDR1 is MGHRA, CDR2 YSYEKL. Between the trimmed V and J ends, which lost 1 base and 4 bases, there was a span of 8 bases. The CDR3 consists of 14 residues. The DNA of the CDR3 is TGCGCCAGCAGCCAAGCAGCAGGGAATCAGCCCCAGCATTTT. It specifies CASSQAAGNQPQHF.

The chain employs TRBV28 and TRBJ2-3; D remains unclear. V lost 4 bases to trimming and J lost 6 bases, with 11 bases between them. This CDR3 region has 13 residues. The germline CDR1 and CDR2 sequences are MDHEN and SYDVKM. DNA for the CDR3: TGTGCCAGCAGTTCGACCAACGGGGATACGCAGTATTTT. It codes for CASSSTNGDTQYF.

The CDR3 sequence: CASSLVREGTEAFF. CDR3 DNA: TGTGCCAGTAGCTTGGTGAGGGAGGGGACTGAAGCTTTCTTT. The rearrangement joins TRBV19 to TRBJ1-1, with D perhaps matching TRBD1 (5 bases). This CDR3 comprises 14 residues. Trimming removed 6 bases from V and 5 bases from J, with 16 bases in between. Per the germline V gene, CDR1 is LNHDA and CDR2 is SQIVND (reference sequence).

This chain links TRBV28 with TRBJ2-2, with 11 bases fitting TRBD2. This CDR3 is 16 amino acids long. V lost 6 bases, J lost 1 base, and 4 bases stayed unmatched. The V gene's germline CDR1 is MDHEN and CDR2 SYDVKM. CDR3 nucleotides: TGTGCCAGCAGCCCCGGACTAGCGGGGAACACCGGGGAGCTGTTTTTT. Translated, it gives CASSPGLAGNTGELFF.

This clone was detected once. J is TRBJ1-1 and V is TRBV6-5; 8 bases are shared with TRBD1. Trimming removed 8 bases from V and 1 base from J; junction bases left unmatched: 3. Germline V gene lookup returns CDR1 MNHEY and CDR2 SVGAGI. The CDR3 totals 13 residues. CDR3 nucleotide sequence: TGTGCCAGCGGCGACAGGGGGAACACTGAAGCTTTCTTT. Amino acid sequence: CASGDRGNTEAFF.

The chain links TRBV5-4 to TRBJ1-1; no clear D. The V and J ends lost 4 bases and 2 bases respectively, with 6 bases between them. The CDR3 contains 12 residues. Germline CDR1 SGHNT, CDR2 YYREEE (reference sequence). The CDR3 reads CASSRGNTEAFF. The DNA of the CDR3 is TGTGCCAGCAGCAGAGGAAACACTGAAGCTTTCTTT.

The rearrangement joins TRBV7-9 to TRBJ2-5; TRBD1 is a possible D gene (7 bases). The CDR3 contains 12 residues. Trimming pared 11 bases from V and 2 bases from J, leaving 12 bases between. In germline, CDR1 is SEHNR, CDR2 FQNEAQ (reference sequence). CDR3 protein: CAGGTAQETQYF. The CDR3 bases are TGTGCCGGAGGGACAGCACAAGAGACCCAGTACTTC.

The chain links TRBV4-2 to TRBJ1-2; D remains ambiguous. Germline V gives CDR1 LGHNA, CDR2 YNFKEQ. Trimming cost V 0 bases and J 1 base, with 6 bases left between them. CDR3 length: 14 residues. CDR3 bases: TGTGCCAGCAGCCAAGATAACGGTAACTATGGCTACACCTTC. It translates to CASSQDNGNYGYTF.

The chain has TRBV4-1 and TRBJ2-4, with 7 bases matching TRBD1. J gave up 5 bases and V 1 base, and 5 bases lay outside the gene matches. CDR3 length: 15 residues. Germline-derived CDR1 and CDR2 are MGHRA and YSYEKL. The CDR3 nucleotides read TGCGCCAGCAGCCAAGGACTCGGGACAGAAAACATTCAGTACTTC. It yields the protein CASSQGLGTENIQYF.